The 18 T cell receptor beta chains below come from one sample, sequenced in a study of Graves' ophthalmopathy and Graves' hyperthyroidism. Beta-chain TCR CDR3 regions were amplified from RNA transcripts. First-round RT-PCR relied on HTBI primers, and a second-round multiplex PCR came next. A single record per CDR3 protein comes from TCRdb applying MiXCR to the multiplex PCR reads. Of 1 million to 1.3 million distinct CDR3 sequences listed, 35% to 40% are singletons. Material: peripheral blood or thyroid tissue (not recorded which). The receptors stem from an adult man with Graves' hyperthyroidism.

This clonotype was seen only a few times. The V and J genes are TRBV7-9 and TRBJ2-2; tentative D call: TRBD2 (6 bases). Germline CDR1 and CDR2: SEHNR and FQNEAQ (reference sequence). This CDR3 is 17 amino acids long. Trimming cost V 5 bases and J 5 bases, with 21 bases left between them. CDR3 nucleotide sequence: TGTGCCAGCAGCCCCGGCGGGACCAGAAGTGGGACCGGGGAGCTGTTTTTT. Translation: CASSPGGTRSGTGELFF. The full variable domain, in which reference TRBV7-9 and TRBJ2-2 provide the parts outside the CDR3, is DTGVSQNPRHKITKRGQNVTFRCDPISEHNRLYWYRQTLGQGPEFLTYFQNEAQLEKSRLLSDRFSAERPKGSFSTLEIQRTEQGDSAMYLCASSPGGTRSGTGELFFGEGSRLTVL.

V and J are TRBV7-9 and TRBJ2-7, with D possibly TRBD1 on 6 matching bases. Germline V lookup: CDR1 SEHNR, CDR2 FQNEAQ (reference sequence). V dropped 6 bases and J dropped 1 base, with 13 bases sitting between them. CDR3 size: 14 residues. CDR3 region: CASSPGDPSYEQYF. The CDR3 coding sequence is TGTGCCAGCAGTCCAGGGGACCCTTCCTACGAGCAGTACTTC.

There are many counts of this clonotype. The chain combines TRBV5-1 with TRBJ1-2; D is ambiguous. Trimming removed 0 bases from V and 6 bases from J, with 12 bases in between. Germline loops: CDR1 SGHRS, CDR2 YFSETQ. This CDR3 has 14 residues. Here the CDR3 reads CASSLALASDGYTF. CDR3 nucleotide sequence: TGCGCCAGCAGCTTGGCCCTGGCCTCAGATGGCTACACCTTC.

There are many counts of this clonotype. The gene calls are TRBV6-5 and TRBJ1-1; 7 bases agree with TRBD1. V shed 7 bases and J 3 bases; nucleotides not matched to a gene: 14. Germline CDR1 MNHEY, CDR2 SVGAGI. The CDR3 contains 16 residues. As DNA, the CDR3 is TGTGCCAGCACCCAGGGACAGTCTTCAAGGTACACTGAAGCTTTCTTT. It translates to CASTQGQSSRYTEAFF.

J is TRBJ1-1 and V is TRBV29-1; D remains unclear. CDR1 and CDR2 from the germline V gene are SQVTM and ANQGSEA. Trimming removed 4 bases at V and 1 base at J, with 13 bases between. The CDR3 is made up of 14 amino acids. Here the CDR3 DNA reads TGCAGCGTTGGCGGGTTCTTCGGGAACACTGAAGCTTTCTTT. Amino acids: CSVGGFFGNTEAFF. Filled out from reference TRBV29-1 and TRBJ1-1, the complete variable domain reads SAVISQKPSRDICQRGTSLTIQCQVDSQVTMMFWYRQQPGQSLTLIATANQGSEATYESGFVIDKFPISRPNLTFSTLTVSNMSPEDSSIYLCSVGGFFGNTEAFFGQGTRLTVV.

This clonotype was recorded many times. The chain combines TRBV7-9 with TRBJ2-2, with TRBD1 as a possible D gene (6 bases). V lost 6 bases, J lost 3 bases, and 14 bases lay in between. The CDR3 loop spans 15 amino acids. Germline V lookup: CDR1 SEHNR, CDR2 FQNEAQ (reference sequence). The chain's CDR3 is CASRHRDTDTGELFF. In DNA form, the CDR3 reads TGTGCCAGCAGGCACAGGGATACGGACACCGGGGAGCTGTTTTTT.

This clonotype occurred many times. V and J are TRBV2 and TRBJ1-2, with a possible D match to TRBD1 (6 bases). The CDR3 is 12 residues long. V dropped 8 bases and J dropped 8 bases, with 15 bases sitting between them. Looked up from germline, CDR1 is SNHLY and CDR2 is FYNNEI. CDR3 DNA: TGTGCCAGCGGGGGCGGGGTTGGCGGCTACACCTTC. This translates into CASGGGVGGYTF.

J is TRBJ2-5 and V is TRBV28; TRBD1 is a possible D gene (6 bases). The CDR3 spans 15 residues. CDR1 is MDHEN and CDR2 is SYDVKM in the germline V gene. Deletions cut 7 bases from V and 5 bases from J, with 20 bases between. Here the CDR3 reads CASNPTRTGMETQYF. For the CDR3, the DNA is TGTGCCAGCAATCCTACCAGAACAGGGATGGAGACCCAGTACTTC.

The CDR3 DNA reads TGCAGCGTGGCAGGGGGGTCACCCCTCCACTTT. Amino acids: CSVAGGSPLHF. The V call is TRBV29-1, the J call TRBJ1-6; 7 nucleotides align to TRBD1. V shed 6 bases, J shed 10 bases, and the junction held 3 bases outside the gene matches. CDR3 size: 11 residues. Germline CDR1 SQVTM, CDR2 ANQGSEA.

This clonotype came up many times. V is TRBV29-1 and J is TRBJ1-4; D unclear. CDR3 length: 13 residues. The V gene lost 5 bases and the J gene lost 4 bases, with 11 bases spanning the gap. The germline CDR1 and CDR2 sequences are SQVTM and ANQGSEA. The CDR3 spells CSVSRRGNEKLFF. CDR3 nucleotide sequence: TGCAGCGTTTCACGGCGGGGTAATGAAAAACTGTTTTTT.

The chain combines TRBV12-3 or TRBV12-4 with TRBJ2-5; 7 nucleotides align to TRBD2. The CDR3 runs to 15 residues. The ends lost 5 bases at V and 5 bases at J; junction bases unmatched: 11. This CDR3 reads CASSRPGGVMETQYF. Written as DNA, the CDR3 is TGTGCCAGCAGTCGACCGGGAGGCGTTATGGAGACCCAGTACTTC.

The genes are TRBV2 and TRBJ1-4; D gene unclear. Trimming left V 6 bases short and J 8 bases short, with 13 bases between. The CDR3 length is 13 residues. The germline V gene encodes CDR1 SNHLY and CDR2 FYNNEI. As DNA, the CDR3 is TGTGCCAGCAGGAGGGAGTTTGGGGAAAAACTGTTTTTT. Its protein product is CASRREFGEKLFF.

This clonotype was detected many times. The chain links TRBV5-6 to TRBJ1-2; D gene uncertain. The CDR3 consists of 14 residues. The V gene's germline CDR1 is SGHDT and CDR2 YYEEEE. Deletions cut 4 bases from V and 1 base from J, with 11 bases between. CDR3 nucleotides: TGTGCCAGCAGCCCCGGCGAGGGTAACTATGGCTACACCTTC. It specifies CASSPGEGNYGYTF.

The chain recombines TRBV29-1 with TRBJ2-7; TRBD1 is a possible D gene (7 bases). The ends were cut back, 4 bases at V and 2 bases at J, with 15 bases in the middle. The CDR3 covers 14 residues. The germline gives CDR1 SQVTM, CDR2 ANQGSEA. The DNA of the CDR3 is TGCAGCGTTGGGAGGGGGCTTCAACCCTACGAGCAGTACTTC. Amino acids: CSVGRGLQPYEQYF.

This sequence joins TRBV6-1 and TRBJ1-1; D might be TRBD1 (5 bases). This CDR3 is built from 18 residues. CDR1 and CDR2 from the germline V gene are MNHNS and SASEGT. The V and J ends lost 0 bases and 0 bases respectively, with 17 bases between them. The CDR3 is CASSEAAFGGLLNTEAFF. CDR3 nucleotide sequence: TGTGCCAGCAGTGAAGCCGCATTCGGGGGTCTTTTGAACACTGAAGCTTTCTTT.

This clonotype was seen a few times. In DNA, the CDR3 is TGTGCCAGCCTAGAGACTATGAACACTGAAGCTTTCTTT. Protein product: CASLETMNTEAFF. This chain uses TRBV6-2 or TRBV6-3 with TRBJ1-1; no clear D. This CDR3 spans 13 amino acids. V gave up 8 bases and J gave up 0 bases, with 10 bases separating them. The germline V gene encodes CDR1 MNHEY and CDR2 SVGEGT.

This chain links TRBV6-6 with TRBJ1-1; D is perhaps TRBD1 (5 bases). This CDR3 is 14 amino acids long. Trimming shortened V by 5 bases and J by 3 bases, and 13 bases separated the two germline ends. The germline gives CDR1 MNHNY, CDR2 SVGAGI (reference sequence). CDR3: CASSDDSWDTEAFF. The CDR3 DNA is TGTGCCAGCAGTGACGACAGTTGGGACACTGAAGCTTTCTTT.

About this clonotype itself: This may be a read error: a much more frequent sequence differs by one nucleotide. This chain connects TRBV10-3 to TRBJ1-5; a possible D gene is TRBD1 (6 bases). The CDR3 contains 14 residues. Trimming took off 10 bases at V and 7 bases at J, with 20 bases between the two ends. CDR1 is ENHRY, CDR2 SYGVKD, per germline. The CDR3 DNA is TGTGCCAGCACACTGGGGGGGGCGGTACAGCCCCAGCATTTT. Translated: CASTLGGAVQPQHF.